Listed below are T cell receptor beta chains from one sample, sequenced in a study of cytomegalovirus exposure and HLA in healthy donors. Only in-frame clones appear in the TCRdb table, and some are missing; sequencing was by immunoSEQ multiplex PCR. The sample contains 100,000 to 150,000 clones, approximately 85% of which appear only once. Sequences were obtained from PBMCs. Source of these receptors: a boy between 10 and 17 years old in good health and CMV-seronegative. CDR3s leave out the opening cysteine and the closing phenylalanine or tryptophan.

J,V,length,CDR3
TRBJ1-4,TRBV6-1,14,ASSETGTAPREKLF
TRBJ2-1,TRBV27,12,ASSLVGGSNEQF
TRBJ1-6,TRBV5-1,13,ASSLEEDRGSPLH
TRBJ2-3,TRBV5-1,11,ASSSGGADTQY
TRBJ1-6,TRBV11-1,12,ASRQTGGNSPLH
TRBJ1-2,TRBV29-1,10,SVEGGNEGYT
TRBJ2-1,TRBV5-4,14,ASSFGPSGPYNEQF
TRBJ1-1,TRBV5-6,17,ASSFPGGSQVGRNTEAF
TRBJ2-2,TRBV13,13,ASRPTGLNTGELF
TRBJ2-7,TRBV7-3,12,ASSQLAGGNEQY
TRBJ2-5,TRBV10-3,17,AISSRRGQGFGVGETQY
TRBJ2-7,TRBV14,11,ASSQDVSYEQY
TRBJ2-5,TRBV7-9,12,ASSQGEYQETQY
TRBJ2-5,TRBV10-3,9,ATSGLETQY
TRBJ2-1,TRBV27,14,ASKSSSGSSYNEQF
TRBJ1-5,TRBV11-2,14,ASILCQGRSNQPQH
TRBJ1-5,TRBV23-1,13,ASSTDRDSNQPQH
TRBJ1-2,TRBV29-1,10,SVDPVNYGYT
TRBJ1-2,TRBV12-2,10,ASRPTAYGYT
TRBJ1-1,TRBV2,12,ASSGGQMNTEAF
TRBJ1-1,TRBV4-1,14,ASSHLGQGIVTEAF
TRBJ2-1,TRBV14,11,ASSQGLQGEQF
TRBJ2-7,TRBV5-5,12,ASSLTDSSYEQY
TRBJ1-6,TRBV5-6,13,ASSSPGGVNSPLH
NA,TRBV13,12,ASSLDRGSYEQY
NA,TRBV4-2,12,ASSQFGQGNEQY
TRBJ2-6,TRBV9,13,ASSVETTGANVLT
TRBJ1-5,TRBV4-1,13,ASSQELDINQPQH
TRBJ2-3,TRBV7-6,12,ASSFFGGTDTQY
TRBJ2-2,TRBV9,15,ASNPGTGGGNTGELF
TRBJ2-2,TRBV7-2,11,ASSVRGTGELF